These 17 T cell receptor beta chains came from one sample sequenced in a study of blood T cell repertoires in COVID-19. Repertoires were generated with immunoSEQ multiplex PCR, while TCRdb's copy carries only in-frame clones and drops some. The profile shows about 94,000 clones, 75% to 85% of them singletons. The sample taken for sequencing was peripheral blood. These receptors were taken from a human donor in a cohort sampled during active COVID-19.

The CDR3 loop is CASSTYRTIGYGYTF. The CDR3 bases are TGTGCCAGCAGTACTTACCGGACAATCGGCTATGGCTACACCTTC. J is TRBJ1-2 and V is TRBV28; maybe TRBD1 (5 bases). The CDR3 spans 15 residues. CDR1 MDHEN and CDR2 SYDVKM come from the germline V gene. Deletions cut 5 bases from V and 4 bases from J, with 17 bases between.

The CDR3, as DNA: TGTGCCACCAGCAGAGTTGGAGGTTGGAACACTGAAGCTTTCTTT. It translates to CATSRVGGWNTEAFF. The J gene is TRBJ1-1, the V gene TRBV15; unclear D gene. Germline-derived CDR1 and CDR2 are LNHNV and YYDKDF (reference sequence). V was trimmed by 1 base and J by 1 base, leaving 10 bases between them. The CDR3 covers 15 residues.

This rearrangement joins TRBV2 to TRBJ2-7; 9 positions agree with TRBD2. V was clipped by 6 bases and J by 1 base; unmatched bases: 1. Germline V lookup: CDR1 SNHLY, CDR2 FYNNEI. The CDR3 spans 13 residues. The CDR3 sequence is CASRLAGSYEQYF. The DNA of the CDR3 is TGTGCCAGCAGGCTAGCGGGATCCTACGAGCAGTACTTC. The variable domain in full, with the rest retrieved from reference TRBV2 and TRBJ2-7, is EPEVTQTPSHQVTQMGQEVILRCVPISNHLYFYWYRQILGQKVEFLVSFYNNEISEKSEIFDDQFSVERPDGSNFTLKIRSTKLEDSAMYFCASRLAGSYEQYFGPGTRLTVT.

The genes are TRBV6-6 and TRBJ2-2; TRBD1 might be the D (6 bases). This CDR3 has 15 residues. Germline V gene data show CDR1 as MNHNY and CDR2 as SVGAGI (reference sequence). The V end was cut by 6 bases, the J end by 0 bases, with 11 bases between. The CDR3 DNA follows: TGTGCCAGCAGACCCGGACAGACGAACACCGGGGAGCTGTTTTTT. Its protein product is CASRPGQTNTGELFF.

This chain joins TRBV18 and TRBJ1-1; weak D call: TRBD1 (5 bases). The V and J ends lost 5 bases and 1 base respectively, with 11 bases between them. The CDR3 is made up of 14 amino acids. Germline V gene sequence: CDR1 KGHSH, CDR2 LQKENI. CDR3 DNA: TGTGCCAGCTCATCCTACACAGGGAACACTGAAGCTTTCTTT. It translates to CASSSYTGNTEAFF.

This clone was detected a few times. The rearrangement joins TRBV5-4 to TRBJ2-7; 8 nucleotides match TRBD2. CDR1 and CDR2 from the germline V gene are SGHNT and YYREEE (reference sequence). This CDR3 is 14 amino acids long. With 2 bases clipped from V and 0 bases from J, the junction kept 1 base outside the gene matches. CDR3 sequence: CASSFGGGSYEQYF. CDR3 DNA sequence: TGTGCCAGCAGCTTCGGGGGGGGCTCCTACGAGCAGTACTTC.

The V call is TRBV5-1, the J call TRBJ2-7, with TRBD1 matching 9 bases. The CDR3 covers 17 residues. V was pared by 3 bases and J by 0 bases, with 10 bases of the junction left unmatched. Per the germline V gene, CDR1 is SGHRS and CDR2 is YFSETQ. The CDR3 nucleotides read TGCGCCAGCAGCTACAGGGGGCGGGAAAGTGGCTCCTACGAGCAGTACTTC. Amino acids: CASSYRGRESGSYEQYF.

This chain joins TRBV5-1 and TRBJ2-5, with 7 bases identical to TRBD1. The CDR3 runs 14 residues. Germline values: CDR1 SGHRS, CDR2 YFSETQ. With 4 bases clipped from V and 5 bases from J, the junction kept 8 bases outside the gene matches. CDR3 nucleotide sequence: TGCGCCAGCAGCCCCGGGACAGAATGGGAGACCCAGTACTTC. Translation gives CASSPGTEWETQYF.

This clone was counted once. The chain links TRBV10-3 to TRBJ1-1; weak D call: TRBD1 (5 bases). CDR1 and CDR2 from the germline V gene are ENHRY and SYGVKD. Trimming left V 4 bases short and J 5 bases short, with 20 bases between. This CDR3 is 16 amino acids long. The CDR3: CAISGSGLVRGTEAFF. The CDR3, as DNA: TGTGCCATCAGTGGTTCGGGACTCGTAAGAGGGACTGAAGCTTTCTTT.

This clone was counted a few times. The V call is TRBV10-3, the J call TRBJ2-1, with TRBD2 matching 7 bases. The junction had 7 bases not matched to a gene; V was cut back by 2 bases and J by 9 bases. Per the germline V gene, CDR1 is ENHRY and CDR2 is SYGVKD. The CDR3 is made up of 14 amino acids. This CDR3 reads CAISEGTMTGEQFF. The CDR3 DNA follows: TGTGCCATCAGTGAGGGGACTATGACGGGTGAGCAGTTCTTC.

The CDR3 protein is CASRIDRGDEKLFF. DNA for the CDR3: TGTGCCAGCAGGATAGACAGGGGGGACGAAAAACTGTTTTTT. This sequence joins TRBV6-5 and TRBJ1-4; TRBD1 aligns across 9 bases. Germline V gene data show CDR1 as MNHEY and CDR2 as SVGAGI. V dropped 6 bases and J dropped 8; count of bases not matched to a gene: 7. The CDR3 totals 14 residues.

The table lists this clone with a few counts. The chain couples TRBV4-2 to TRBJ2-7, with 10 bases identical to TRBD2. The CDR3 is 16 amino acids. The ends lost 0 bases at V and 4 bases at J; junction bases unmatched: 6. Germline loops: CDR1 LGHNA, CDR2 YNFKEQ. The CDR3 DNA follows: TGTGCCAGCAGCCAAGATCCGAGCGGGAGGGGGTACGAGCAGTACTTC. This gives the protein CASSQDPSGRGYEQYF.

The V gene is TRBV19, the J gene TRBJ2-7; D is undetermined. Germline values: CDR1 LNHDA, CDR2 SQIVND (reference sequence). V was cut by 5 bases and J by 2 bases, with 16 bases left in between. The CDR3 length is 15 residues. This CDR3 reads CASSPHYENPYEQYF. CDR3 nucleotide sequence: TGTGCCAGTAGTCCCCACTACGAGAATCCCTACGAGCAGTACTTC.

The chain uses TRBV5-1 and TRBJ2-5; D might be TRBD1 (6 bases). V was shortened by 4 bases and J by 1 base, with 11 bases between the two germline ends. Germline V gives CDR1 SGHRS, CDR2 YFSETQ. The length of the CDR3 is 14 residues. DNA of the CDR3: TGCGCCAGCAGCATAGGACAGACCCAAGAGACCCAGTACTTC. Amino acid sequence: CASSIGQTQETQYF.

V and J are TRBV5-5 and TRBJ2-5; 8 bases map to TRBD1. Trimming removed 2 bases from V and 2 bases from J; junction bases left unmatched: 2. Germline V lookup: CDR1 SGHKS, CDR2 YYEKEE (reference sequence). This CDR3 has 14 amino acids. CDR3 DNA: TGTGCCAGCAGCTTCGGGACAGGACAAGAGACCCAGTACTTC. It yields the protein CASSFGTGQETQYF.

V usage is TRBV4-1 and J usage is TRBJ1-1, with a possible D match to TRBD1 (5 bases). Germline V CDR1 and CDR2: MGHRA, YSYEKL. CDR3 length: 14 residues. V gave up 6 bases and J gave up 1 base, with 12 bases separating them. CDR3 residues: CASRPGGSNTEAFF. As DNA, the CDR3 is TGCGCCAGCAGGCCCGGGGGGTCGAACACTGAAGCTTTCTTT.

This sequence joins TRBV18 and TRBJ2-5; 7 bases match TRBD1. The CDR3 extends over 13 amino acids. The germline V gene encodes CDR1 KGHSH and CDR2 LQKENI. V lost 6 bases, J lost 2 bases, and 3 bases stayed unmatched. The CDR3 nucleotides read TGTGCCAGCTCTACGGACAGGCAAGAGACCCAGTACTTC. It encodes CASSTDRQETQYF.